A selection of T cell receptor beta chains follows, all from one sample in a study of T cells in Graves' hyperthyroidism and ophthalmopathy. TCRdb passed the multiplex PCR reads through MiXCR, listing each CDR3 protein once. This table has around 760,000 distinct CDR3 sequences, roughly a third appearing once. Sequenced material: blood. The receptors shown here come from a woman in her 40s with Graves' hyperthyroidism. CDR3s leave out the opening cysteine and the closing phenylalanine or tryptophan. The order of the fields is V gene, clone size, J gene, CDR3 protein. Only some rows state a clone size, as once, few, many or a class for expanded clones.

v_call: TRBV6-5
clone_size: few
j_call: TRBJ1-2
cdr3_aa: ASSFGPPLGVYGYT

v_call: TRBV29-1
clone_size: -
j_call: TRBJ1-1
cdr3_aa: SSGGGEAF

v_call: TRBV2
clone_size: few
j_call: TRBJ2-7
cdr3_aa: ASTQGISYEQY

v_call: TRBV6-1
clone_size: few
j_call: TRBJ1-1
cdr3_aa: ASSYSSPSGEAF

v_call: TRBV12-3/TRBV12-4
clone_size: many
j_call: TRBJ1-2
cdr3_aa: ASSPGDGNYGYT

v_call: TRBV3-1
clone_size: -
j_call: TRBJ1-2
cdr3_aa: ASSQGPAGGYT

v_call: TRBV19
clone_size: few
j_call: TRBJ2-7
cdr3_aa: ASSPWKGSGGAHEQY

v_call: TRBV19
clone_size: -
j_call: TRBJ1-2
cdr3_aa: ASSPDVGYT

v_call: TRBV7-9
clone_size: -
j_call: TRBJ2-1
cdr3_aa: ASSLGLAGALGDNEQF

v_call: TRBV5-1
clone_size: many
j_call: TRBJ1-1
cdr3_aa: ASSLWGVTEAF

v_call: TRBV7-8
clone_size: -
j_call: TRBJ1-2
cdr3_aa: ASSPGTDTNYGYT

v_call: TRBV6-2/TRBV6-3
clone_size: few
j_call: TRBJ2-5
cdr3_aa: ASSSPSGSQETQY

v_call: TRBV4-3
clone_size: few
j_call: TRBJ2-5
cdr3_aa: ASSQGAGGNQETQY

v_call: TRBV29-1
clone_size: many
j_call: TRBJ2-5
cdr3_aa: GVDVQGVRETQY

v_call: TRBV6-5
clone_size: few
j_call: TRBJ2-7
cdr3_aa: ASSYSRSDPYEQY

v_call: TRBV7-2
clone_size: -
j_call: TRBJ2-7
cdr3_aa: ASSLTSGAEQY

v_call: TRBV19
clone_size: -
j_call: -
cdr3_aa: ASSIDRFSEQF

v_call: TRBV2
clone_size: many
j_call: TRBJ1-1
cdr3_aa: ASISRFSVNTEAF

v_call: TRBV7-2
clone_size: few
j_call: TRBJ2-5
cdr3_aa: ASSSWTSGSESETQY

v_call: TRBV9
clone_size: many
j_call: TRBJ1-3
cdr3_aa: ASSVAYTIY

v_call: TRBV6-5
clone_size: once
j_call: TRBJ1-1
cdr3_aa: ASSYLTSGISEGAF

v_call: TRBV5-1
clone_size: many
j_call: TRBJ1-1
cdr3_aa: ASSMGAGGDTEAF

v_call: TRBV29-1
clone_size: many
j_call: TRBJ1-1
cdr3_aa: SVGAGGTEAF

v_call: TRBV6-1
clone_size: -
j_call: TRBJ1-4
cdr3_aa: ASSLGQGYEKLL